This T cell receptor (beta chain) was obtained from a study of T cells after yellow fever vaccination. Study context: Some fractions had low cell numbers, and these were prepared with SMART-Seq v4 Ultra Low Input.

Remarks on this clonotype: Its antigen is currently unknown.

A universal primer site and UMIs were added as TCR cDNA was made by 5'RACE template switching. One entry per CDR3 protein results from TCRdb running MiXCR on the 5' RACE reads. Found here are around 610,000 distinct CDR3 sequences, approximately 12% of them singletons; the top ten hold over 13%. The J segment lost 6 bases and the V segment lost 3 bases, leaving 9 bases of the junction unmatched. Germline V gene lookup returns CDR1 SGHTA and CDR2 FQGNSA. CDR3 length: 17 residues. The study, taken as a whole, reports: Bulk-population clonotypes that are abundant could appear as contaminants in FACS-sorted repertoires. By day 5 rather than day 15, the secondary response had peaked, though it was weaker.

Sample: PBMCs, taken on the day of the yellow fever booster vaccination. This chain uses TRBV7-2 with TRBJ2-5, with 14 bases aligning to TRBD2. The clonotype originates from a man between 25 and 39 years old who received the YFV17D yellow fever vaccine. The chain's CDR3 is CASSFTGTSGSGKTQYF. In DNA, the CDR3 is TGTGCCAGCAGCTTTACCGGGACTAGCGGGAGTGGAAAGACCCAGTACTTC.